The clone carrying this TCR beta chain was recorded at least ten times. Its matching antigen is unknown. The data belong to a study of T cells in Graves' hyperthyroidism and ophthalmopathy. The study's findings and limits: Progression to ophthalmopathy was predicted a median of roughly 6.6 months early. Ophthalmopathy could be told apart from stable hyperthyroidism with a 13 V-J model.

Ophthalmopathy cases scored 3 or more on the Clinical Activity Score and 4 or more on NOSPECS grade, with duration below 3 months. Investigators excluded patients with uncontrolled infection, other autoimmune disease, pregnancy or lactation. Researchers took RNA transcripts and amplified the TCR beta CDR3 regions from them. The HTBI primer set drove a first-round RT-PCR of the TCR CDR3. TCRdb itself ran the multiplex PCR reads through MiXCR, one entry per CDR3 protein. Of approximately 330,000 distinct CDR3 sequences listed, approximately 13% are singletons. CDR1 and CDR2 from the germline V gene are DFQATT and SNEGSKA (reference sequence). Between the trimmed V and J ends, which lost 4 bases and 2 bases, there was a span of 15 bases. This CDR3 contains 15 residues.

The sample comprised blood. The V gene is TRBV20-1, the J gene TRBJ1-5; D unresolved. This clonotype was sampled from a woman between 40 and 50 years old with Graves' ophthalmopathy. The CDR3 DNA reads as TGCAGTGCTAAGTTGGGAGGGTGGGGCAATCAGCCCCAGCATTTT. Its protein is CSAKLGGWGNQPQHF.